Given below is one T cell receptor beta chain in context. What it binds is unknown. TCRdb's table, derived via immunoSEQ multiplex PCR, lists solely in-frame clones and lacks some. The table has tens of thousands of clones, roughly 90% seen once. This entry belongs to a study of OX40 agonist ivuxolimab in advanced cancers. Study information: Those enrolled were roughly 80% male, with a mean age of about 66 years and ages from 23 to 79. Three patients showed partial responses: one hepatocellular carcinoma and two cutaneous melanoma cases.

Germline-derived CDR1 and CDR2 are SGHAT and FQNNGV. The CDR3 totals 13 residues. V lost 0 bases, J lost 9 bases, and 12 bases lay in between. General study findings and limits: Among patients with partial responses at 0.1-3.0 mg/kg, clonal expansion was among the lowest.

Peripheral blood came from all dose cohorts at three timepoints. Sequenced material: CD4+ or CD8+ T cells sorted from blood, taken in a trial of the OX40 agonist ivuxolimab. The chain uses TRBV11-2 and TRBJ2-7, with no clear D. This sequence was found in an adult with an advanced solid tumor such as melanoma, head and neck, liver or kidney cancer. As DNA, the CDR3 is TGTGCCAGCAGCTTAGATCTCTCTAACCGGCAGTACTTC. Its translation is CASSLDLSNRQYF.